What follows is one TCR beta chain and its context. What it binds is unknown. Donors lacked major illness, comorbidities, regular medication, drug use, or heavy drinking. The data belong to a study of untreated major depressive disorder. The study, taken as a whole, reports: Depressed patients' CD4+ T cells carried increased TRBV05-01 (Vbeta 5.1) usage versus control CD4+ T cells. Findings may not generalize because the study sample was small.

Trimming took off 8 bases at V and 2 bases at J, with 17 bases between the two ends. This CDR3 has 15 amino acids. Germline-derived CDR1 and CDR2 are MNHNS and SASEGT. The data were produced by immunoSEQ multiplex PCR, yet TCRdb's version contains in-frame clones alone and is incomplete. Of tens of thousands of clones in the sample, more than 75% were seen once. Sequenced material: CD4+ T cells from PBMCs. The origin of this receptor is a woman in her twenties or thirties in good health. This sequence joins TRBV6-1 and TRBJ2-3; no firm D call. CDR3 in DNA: TGTGCCAGCGTCCCTACATTATCCTACACAGATACGCAGTATTTT. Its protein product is CASVPTLSYTDTQYF.